The rows below give T cell receptor beta chains drawn from one sample of a study of T-cell memory formation after mild COVID-19. TCRdb reprocessed the 5' RACE reads with MiXCR, giving one entry per CDR3 protein. This sample has over 300,000 distinct CDR3 sequences, with about 20% found just once. Sequenced: PBMCs or a T cell subset sorted from them (not recorded which). These receptor sequences come from a man younger than 30 who had mild COVID-19 (a few samples of this study predate the infection). Cell type and time point are not known. Both conserved end residues are part of each CDR3. The order of the fields is V gene, clone size, D gene, J gene, CDR3 DNA, CDR3 protein. A D gene is named only where the DNA matches it firmly. Not all rows give a size; the values are once, few, many and, for expanded clones, a class.

V gene: TRBV6-5
clone size: -
D gene: TRBD1
J gene: TRBJ1-5
CDR3 DNA: TGTGCCAGCAGTGCATCGGACAGGGATCAGCCCCAGCATTTT
CDR3 protein: CASSASDRDQPQHF

V gene: TRBV9
clone size: many
D gene: -
J gene: TRBJ2-5
CDR3 DNA: TGTGCCAGCAGCGTCGGCGGGGTGGAGACCCAGTACTTC
CDR3 protein: CASSVGGVETQYF

V gene: TRBV24-1
clone size: -
D gene: -
J gene: TRBJ2-3
CDR3 DNA: TGTGCCACCAGTCACGGGCCCCAAGATACGCAGTATTTT
CDR3 protein: CATSHGPQDTQYF

V gene: TRBV7-3
clone size: -
D gene: -
J gene: TRBJ2-3
CDR3 DNA: TGTGCCAGCAGCTTAATGGGGCCAGATACGCAGTATTTT
CDR3 protein: CASSLMGPDTQYF

V gene: TRBV4-3
clone size: many
D gene: -
J gene: TRBJ2-3
CDR3 DNA: TGCGCCAGCAGCCAGATCCGCGGAGATACGCAGTATTTT
CDR3 protein: CASSQIRGDTQYF

V gene: TRBV11-2
clone size: few
D gene: -
J gene: TRBJ2-1
CDR3 DNA: TGTGCCAGCAGCCCACCACCCCTAGGGGATGAGCAGTTCTTC
CDR3 protein: CASSPPPLGDEQFF

V gene: TRBV5-1
clone size: -
D gene: TRBD1
J gene: TRBJ1-4
CDR3 DNA: TGCGCCAGCAGCTCCGACAGGGGAGGAAAACTGTTTTTT
CDR3 protein: CASSSDRGGKLFF

V gene: TRBV4-1
clone size: few
D gene: -
J gene: TRBJ2-7
CDR3 DNA: TGCGCCAGCAGCCAAGATATAGCGATGTACGAGCAGTACTTC
CDR3 protein: CASSQDIAMYEQYF

V gene: TRBV9
clone size: few
D gene: -
J gene: TRBJ2-3
CDR3 DNA: TGTGCCAGCAGATCCAGTGCCACAGATACGCAGTATTTT
CDR3 protein: CASRSSATDTQYF

V gene: TRBV19
clone size: few
D gene: -
J gene: TRBJ2-1
CDR3 DNA: TGTGCCAGTAAGGTTTCAGGTCCTGGTCGGGATGAGCAGTTCTTC
CDR3 protein: CASKVSGPGRDEQFF

V gene: TRBV12-3/TRBV12-4
clone size: few
D gene: TRBD1
J gene: TRBJ2-1
CDR3 DNA: TGTGCCAGCAGTGGACAGGGCAATGAGCAGTTCTTC
CDR3 protein: CASSGQGNEQFF

V gene: TRBV5-1
clone size: few
D gene: TRBD1
J gene: TRBJ1-1
CDR3 DNA: TGCGCCAGCAGCTTGAGACAGGGGCGAAACACTGAAGCTTTCTTT
CDR3 protein: CASSLRQGRNTEAFF

V gene: TRBV6-6
clone size: few
D gene: TRBD2
J gene: TRBJ2-2
CDR3 DNA: TGTGCCAGCGAAACGGGGGGCACCGGGGAGCTGTTTTTT
CDR3 protein: CASETGGTGELFF

V gene: TRBV6-2/TRBV6-3
clone size: few
D gene: TRBD2
J gene: TRBJ2-2
CDR3 DNA: TGTGCCAGCAGTTCAGCGGGGGGCCCGGAGGAGCTGTTTTTT
CDR3 protein: CASSSAGGPEELFF

V gene: TRBV5-1
clone size: few
D gene: TRBD1
J gene: TRBJ1-1
CDR3 DNA: TGCGCCAGCAGCTTGTTTACAGGGGCCTACACTGAAGCTTTCTTT
CDR3 protein: CASSLFTGAYTEAFF

V gene: TRBV6-6
clone size: -
D gene: TRBD1
J gene: TRBJ1-6
CDR3 DNA: TGTGCCAGCAGTCCACGGCGGGGACAGGTGAATTCACCCCTCCACTTT
CDR3 protein: CASSPRRGQVNSPLHF

V gene: TRBV7-8
clone size: few
D gene: TRBD2
J gene: TRBJ2-1
CDR3 DNA: TGTGCCAGCAGCTTAGTTTTGCGGGGGTCCTACAATGAGCAGTTCTTC
CDR3 protein: CASSLVLRGSYNEQFF

V gene: TRBV12-3/TRBV12-4
clone size: few
D gene: -
J gene: TRBJ1-1
CDR3 DNA: TGTGCCAGCCAAAGGACGAACACTGAAGCTTTCTTT
CDR3 protein: CASQRTNTEAFF

V gene: TRBV6-1
clone size: -
D gene: TRBD1
J gene: TRBJ1-5
CDR3 DNA: TGTGCCAGCAGTAGGACAGGGTTGTACCAGCCCCAGCATTTT
CDR3 protein: CASSRTGLYQPQHF

V gene: TRBV6-5
clone size: -
D gene: TRBD1
J gene: TRBJ1-2
CDR3 DNA: TGTGCCAGCAGTTACACAGGGGACTATGGCTACACCTTC
CDR3 protein: CASSYTGDYGYTF

V gene: TRBV12-3/TRBV12-4
clone size: many
D gene: -
J gene: TRBJ1-1
CDR3 DNA: TGTGCCAGCAGGACGAACACTGAAGCTTTCTTT
CDR3 protein: CASRTNTEAFF

V gene: TRBV7-2
clone size: few
D gene: TRBD2
J gene: TRBJ2-1
CDR3 DNA: TGTGCCAGCAGCCCCGGACTAGTGGTCACCAATGAGCAGTTCTTC
CDR3 protein: CASSPGLVVTNEQFF

V gene: TRBV5-1
clone size: -
D gene: TRBD1
J gene: TRBJ2-1
CDR3 DNA: TGCGCCAGCAGCTCCGGGACAGGGAGGTATGAGCAGTTCTTC
CDR3 protein: CASSSGTGRYEQFF

V gene: TRBV5-1
clone size: few
D gene: TRBD2
J gene: TRBJ2-1
CDR3 DNA: TGCGCCAGCGGCCTCTCTCCGGGAGGGAATGAGCAGTTCTTC
CDR3 protein: CASGLSPGGNEQFF

V gene: TRBV6-6
clone size: -
D gene: TRBD2
J gene: TRBJ2-3
CDR3 DNA: TGTGCCAGCAGTTCGGCAAGCGGGGGGAGGACAGATACGCAGTATTTT
CDR3 protein: CASSSASGGRTDTQYF

V gene: TRBV12-3/TRBV12-4
clone size: once
D gene: TRBD2
J gene: TRBJ2-1
CDR3 DNA: TGTGCCAGCAGTAGTAGCGGGGGGGCCCGCAATGAGAAGTTCTTC
CDR3 protein: CASSSSGGARNEKFF

V gene: TRBV12-3/TRBV12-4
clone size: -
D gene: TRBD1
J gene: TRBJ2-2
CDR3 DNA: TGTGCCAGCAGTGACGGACAGGGGCTGAACACCGGGGAGCTGTTTTTT
CDR3 protein: CASSDGQGLNTGELFF

V gene: TRBV7-9
clone size: few
D gene: -
J gene: TRBJ2-3
CDR3 DNA: TGTGCCAGCAGCCGAAGGGCTAGCGTGATGAACACAGATACGCAGTATTTT
CDR3 protein: CASSRRASVMNTDTQYF

V gene: TRBV12-3/TRBV12-4
clone size: few
D gene: -
J gene: TRBJ1-1
CDR3 DNA: TGTGCCAGCAGTTTCGTGGCAGGGTGGGAGGCTGAAGCTTTCTTT
CDR3 protein: CASSFVAGWEAEAFF

V gene: TRBV5-1
clone size: few
D gene: -
J gene: TRBJ2-3
CDR3 DNA: TGCGCCAGCAGCATAAGCGGGTCTAGCACAGATACGCAGTATTTT
CDR3 protein: CASSISGSSTDTQYF

V gene: TRBV7-9
clone size: -
D gene: TRBD1
J gene: TRBJ2-5
CDR3 DNA: TGTGCCAGCAGCCAATACGGGACAGCCGAAGAGACCCAGTACTTC
CDR3 protein: CASSQYGTAEETQYF

V gene: TRBV2
clone size: -
D gene: -
J gene: TRBJ1-2
CDR3 DNA: TGTGCCAGCGAAGCGAACTATGGCTACACCTTC
CDR3 protein: CASEANYGYTF

V gene: TRBV7-9
clone size: -
D gene: -
J gene: TRBJ1-6
CDR3 DNA: TGTGCCAGCAGCACCCCAGGGAGCAATAATTCACCCCTCCACTTT
CDR3 protein: CASSTPGSNNSPLHF

V gene: TRBV15
clone size: -
D gene: -
J gene: TRBJ2-1
CDR3 DNA: TGTGCCACCAGCAGGGACGATGTCGATGAGCAGTTCTTC
CDR3 protein: CATSRDDVDEQFF

V gene: TRBV5-6
clone size: -
D gene: -
J gene: TRBJ2-3
CDR3 DNA: TGTGCCAGCAGCTTGAATCTCAGGAGCACAGATACGCAGTATTTT
CDR3 protein: CASSLNLRSTDTQYF

V gene: TRBV6-5
clone size: few
D gene: TRBD2
J gene: TRBJ2-3
CDR3 DNA: TGTGCCAGCAGTTATACTAGCGGAGGGACAGATACGCAGTATTTT
CDR3 protein: CASSYTSGGTDTQYF

V gene: TRBV7-9
clone size: few
D gene: TRBD1
J gene: TRBJ1-6
CDR3 DNA: TGTGCCAGCAGTGCCGGGACAGGGAATTCACCCCTCCACTTT
CDR3 protein: CASSAGTGNSPLHF

V gene: TRBV12-3/TRBV12-4
clone size: few
D gene: -
J gene: TRBJ1-4
CDR3 DNA: TGTGCCAGCAGTCTCCAACAGGGAAGTAATGAAAAACTGTTTTTT
CDR3 protein: CASSLQQGSNEKLFF

V gene: TRBV27
clone size: -
D gene: TRBD1
J gene: TRBJ1-6
CDR3 DNA: TGTGCCAGCTACGGGGACAGTTCAGGGCCCCTCCACTTT
CDR3 protein: CASYGDSSGPLHF